The source of this T cell receptor beta chain is a study of blood T cell repertoires in COVID-19. Self-reported history from a screening survey and questionnaire set each donor's cohort. The CDR3 has 15 amino acids. The V gene lost 4 bases and the J gene lost 8 bases, with 20 bases spanning the gap. Germline assignment: CDR1 LGHNA and CDR2 YSLEER. The method was immunoSEQ multiplex PCR; TCRdb's version includes in-frame clones alone and lacks a portion of them. The sample shows 230,000 or so clones, 88% of them seen only once. The rearrangement links TRBV4-3 to TRBJ1-2, with unresolved D. The clonotype comes from a woman aged 40 to 50 with acute COVID-19. The source material was PBMCs or T cells enriched from blood (not recorded which). CDR3 region: CASSPTIGEAMGYTF. The CDR3 DNA reads TGCGCCAGCAGCCCAACGATCGGGGAAGCTATGGGCTACACCTTC.